One sample yielded the 4 T cell receptor beta chains listed below, sequenced in a study of follicular helper T cells after annual influenza vaccination. Method: immunoSEQ multiplex PCR; TCRdb's copy keeps in-frame clones and lacks some. This sample yields 8,500 to 11,000 clones, of which around four fifths are seen a single time; about 0.36% belongs to the top ten. Time point described: 2015-2016 season, 7 days after influenza vaccination. Sample: CXCR5- memory CD4+ T cells sorted from blood, taken 7 days after influenza vaccination. The source is an adult who received the influenza vaccine.

V is TRBV30 and J is TRBJ2-3, with 9 bases matching TRBD2. With 4 bases clipped from V and 1 base from J, the junction kept 0 bases outside the gene matches. The CDR3 runs 13 residues. CDR1 and CDR2 from the germline V gene are GTSNPN and SVGIG (reference sequence). DNA for the CDR3: TGTGCCTGGACTAGCGGGGGCACAGATACGCAGTATTTT. Encoded protein: CAWTSGGTDTQYF. Full variable domain (remainder filled in from reference TRBV30 and TRBJ2-3): SQTIHQWPATLVQPVGSPLSLECTVEGTSNPNLYWYRQAAGRGLQLLFYSVGIGQISSEVPQNLSASRPQDRQFILSSKKLLLSDSGFYLCAWTSGGTDTQYFGPGTRLTVL.

The rearrangement links TRBV29-1 to TRBJ2-3; perhaps TRBD1 as D (5 bases). Germline-derived CDR1 and CDR2 are SQVTM and ANQGSEA. Trimming shortened V by 5 bases and J by 0 bases, and 9 bases separated the two germline ends. The CDR3 has 13 residues. The DNA of the CDR3 is TGCAGCGTTTGGACACCTAGCACAGATACGCAGTATTTT. Its translation is CSVWTPSTDTQYF.

This clone was recorded only once. The chain recombines TRBV28 with TRBJ1-2; D is unresolved. This CDR3 contains 14 residues. The germline V gene encodes CDR1 MDHEN and CDR2 SYDVKM. The V gene lost 7 bases and the J gene lost 4 bases, with 16 bases spanning the gap. The CDR3 DNA follows: TGTGCCAGCAACGGAGGGCTGCAACTCTATGGCTACACCTTC. As protein: CASNGGLQLYGYTF.

The chain employs TRBV6-5 and TRBJ2-3; D possibly matches TRBD1 or TRBD2 (5 bases each). V gave up 5 bases and J gave up 0 bases, with 12 bases separating them. Germline V lookup: CDR1 MNHEY, CDR2 SVGAGI. The CDR3 covers 15 residues. Here the CDR3 reads CASSGGRFSTDTQYF. CDR3 DNA: TGTGCCAGCAGTGGGGGACGATTTAGCACAGATACGCAGTATTTT.